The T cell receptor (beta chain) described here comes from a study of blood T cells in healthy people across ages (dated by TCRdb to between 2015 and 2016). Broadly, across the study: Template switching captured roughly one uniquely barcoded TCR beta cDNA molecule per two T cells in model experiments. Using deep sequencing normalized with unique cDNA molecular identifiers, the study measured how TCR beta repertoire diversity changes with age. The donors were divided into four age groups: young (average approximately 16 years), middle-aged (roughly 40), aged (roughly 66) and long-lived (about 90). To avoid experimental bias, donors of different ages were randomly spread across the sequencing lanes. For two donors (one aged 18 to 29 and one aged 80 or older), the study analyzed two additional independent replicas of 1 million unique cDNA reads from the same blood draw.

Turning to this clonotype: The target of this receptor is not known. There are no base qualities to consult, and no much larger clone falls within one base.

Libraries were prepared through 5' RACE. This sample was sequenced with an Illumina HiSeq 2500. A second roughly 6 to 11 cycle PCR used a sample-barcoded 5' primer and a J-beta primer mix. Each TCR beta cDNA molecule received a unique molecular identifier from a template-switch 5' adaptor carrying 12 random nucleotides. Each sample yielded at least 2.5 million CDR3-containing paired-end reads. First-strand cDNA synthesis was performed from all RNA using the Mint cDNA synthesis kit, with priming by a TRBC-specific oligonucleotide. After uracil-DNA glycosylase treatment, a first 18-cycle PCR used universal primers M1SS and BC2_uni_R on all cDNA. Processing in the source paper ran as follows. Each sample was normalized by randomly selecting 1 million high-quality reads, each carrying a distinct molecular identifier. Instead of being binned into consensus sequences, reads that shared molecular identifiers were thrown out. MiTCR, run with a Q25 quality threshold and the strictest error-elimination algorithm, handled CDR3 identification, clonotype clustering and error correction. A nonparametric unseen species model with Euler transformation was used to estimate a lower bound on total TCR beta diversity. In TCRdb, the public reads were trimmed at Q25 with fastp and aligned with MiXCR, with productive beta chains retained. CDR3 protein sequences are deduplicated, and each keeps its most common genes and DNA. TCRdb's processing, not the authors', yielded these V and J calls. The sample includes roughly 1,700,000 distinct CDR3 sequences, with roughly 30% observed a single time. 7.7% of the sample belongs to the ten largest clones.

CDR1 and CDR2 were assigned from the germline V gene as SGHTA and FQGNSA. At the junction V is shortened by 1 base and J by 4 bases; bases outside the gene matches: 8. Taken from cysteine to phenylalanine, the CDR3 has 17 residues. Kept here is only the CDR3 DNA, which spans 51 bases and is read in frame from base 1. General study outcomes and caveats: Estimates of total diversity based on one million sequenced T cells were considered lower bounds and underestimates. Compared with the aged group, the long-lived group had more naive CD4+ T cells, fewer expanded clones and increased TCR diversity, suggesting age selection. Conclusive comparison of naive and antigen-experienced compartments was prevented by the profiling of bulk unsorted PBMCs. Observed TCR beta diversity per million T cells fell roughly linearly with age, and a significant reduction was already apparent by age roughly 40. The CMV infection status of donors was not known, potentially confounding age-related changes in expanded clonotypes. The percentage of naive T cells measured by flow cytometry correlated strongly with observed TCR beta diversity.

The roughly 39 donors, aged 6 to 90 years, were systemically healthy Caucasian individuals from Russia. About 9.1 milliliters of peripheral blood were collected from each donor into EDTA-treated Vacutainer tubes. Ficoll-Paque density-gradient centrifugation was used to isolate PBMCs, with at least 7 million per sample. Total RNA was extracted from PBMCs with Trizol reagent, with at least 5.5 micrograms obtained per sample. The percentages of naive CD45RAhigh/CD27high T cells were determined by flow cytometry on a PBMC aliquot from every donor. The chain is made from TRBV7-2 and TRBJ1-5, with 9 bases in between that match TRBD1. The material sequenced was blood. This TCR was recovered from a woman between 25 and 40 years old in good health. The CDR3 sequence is CASSLEGQGFGNQPQHF. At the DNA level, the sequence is TGTGCCAGCAGCTTAGAGGGACAGGGCTTTGGGAATCAGCCCCAGCATTTT.